This T cell receptor (beta chain) was found in a study of blood T cell repertoires in COVID-19. Study details: The samples span acute and convalescent COVID-19 from the United States, Italy and Spain.

The CDR3 is made up of 15 amino acids. The trim removed 5 bases at V and 2 bases at J, leaving 4 bases unmatched. Germline V gene data show CDR1 as SEHNR and CDR2 as FQNEAQ (reference sequence). Original processing methods: Counts of nucleated cells, estimated from reference gene primer amplification, were obtained. Clones were read by immunoSEQ multiplex PCR, and TCRdb kept only the in-frame ones, dropping some. V, J and clone size were drawn from that table, and D and trimming were deduced from the DNA. The sample carries about 64,000 clones, 65% to 90% recorded once. Material: peripheral blood. J is TRBJ2-3 and V is TRBV7-9; 10 bases fit TRBD2. This TCR was sampled from a man in his fifties or sixties with active COVID-19. CDR3 protein: CASSVSGGPTDTQYF. CDR3 DNA: TGTGCCAGCAGCGTTAGCGGGGGGCCCACAGATACGCAGTATTTT.